Shown below are 2 T cell receptor beta chains from a single sample sequenced in a study of blood T cell repertoires in COVID-19. Assay used: immunoSEQ multiplex PCR; TCRdb lists only in-frame clones, some missing. The table includes roughly 91,000 clones, 79% detected once. What was sequenced was peripheral blood. The origin of the receptors is an older man with acute or convalescent COVID-19.

This clone was recorded a few times. CDR3 loop: CASSGTGDYSGANVLTF. As DNA, the CDR3 is TGTGCCAGCAGTGGGACAGGGGACTACTCTGGGGCCAACGTCCTGACTTTC. The rearrangement links TRBV6-1 to TRBJ2-6; TRBD1 matches 9 bases. V lost 4 bases, J lost 0 bases, and 4 bases stayed unmatched. The length of the CDR3 is 17 residues. From germline, CDR1 is MNHNS and CDR2 SASEGT.

In its sample, this clone was seen a few times. The gene calls are TRBV28 and TRBJ1-5; D uncertain. Germline V gives CDR1 MDHEN, CDR2 SYDVKM. The V end was cut by 2 bases, the J end by 1 base, with 12 bases between. CDR3 length: 16 amino acids. The CDR3 spells CASSLTIEMSNQPQHF. Here the CDR3 DNA reads TGTGCCAGCAGTTTAACGATAGAAATGAGCAATCAGCCCCAGCATTTT.